This entry lists 21 T cell receptor beta chains sequenced from one sample in a study of cytomegalovirus exposure and HLA in healthy donors. Here immunoSEQ multiplex PCR was the method, and the copy in TCRdb shows in-frame clones only, minus some. The table records about 300,000 clones, 85% to 90% of them present only once. Sequenced sample: PBMCs. The receptor set was obtained from a woman between 18 and 29 years old in good health and CMV-seronegative.

This chain connects TRBV9 to TRBJ1-2, with 8 bases fitting TRBD1. This CDR3 comprises 14 residues. Germline values: CDR1 SGDLS, CDR2 YYNGEE. The V gene end was trimmed by 4 bases and the J gene end by 4 bases; junction bases not matched to a gene: 6. This CDR3 is CASSPWQGAYGYTF. For the CDR3, the DNA is TGTGCCAGCAGCCCTTGGCAGGGGGCCTATGGCTACACCTTC.

The chain combines TRBV28 with TRBJ1-2; 8 bases align to TRBD1. V lost 6 bases, J lost 8 bases, and 11 bases stayed unmatched. This CDR3 comprises 14 residues. CDR1 MDHEN and CDR2 SYDVKM come from the germline V gene. CDR3 sequence: CASRPAGGAEGYTF. The DNA for the CDR3 is TGTGCCAGCAGACCTGCAGGGGGCGCGGAGGGCTACACCTTC.

In the case of this clone: Other DNA variants within this sample encode the same CDR3. The V gene is TRBV15, the J gene TRBJ1-5, with 8 positions matching TRBD1. This CDR3 spans 15 amino acids. Germline trimming cut 3 bases from V and 2 bases from J; bases unmatched to any gene: 3. Germline V lookup: CDR1 LNHNV, CDR2 YYDKDF (reference sequence). CDR3: CATSRDRVGNQPQHF. The CDR3, as DNA: TGTGCCACCAGCAGGGACAGGGTGGGCAATCAGCCCCAGCATTTT.

The V call is TRBV7-8, the J call TRBJ1-2, with 7 bases lining up with TRBD1. Unmatched junction bases numbered 6, after V lost 1 base and J lost 4 bases. Looked up from germline, CDR1 is SGHVS and CDR2 is FQNEAQ. The CDR3 has 15 amino acids. The CDR3 DNA sequence: TGTGCCAGCAGCTTAGTCGCAGGGGGGCTCTATGGCTACACCTTC. Protein: CASSLVAGGLYGYTF.

This chain uses TRBV6-1 with TRBJ2-7; D gene ambiguous. V was shortened by 2 bases and J by 0 bases, with 11 bases between the two germline ends. Germline values: CDR1 MNHNS, CDR2 SASEGT. There are 15 residues in the CDR3. Here the CDR3 reads CASSERSGRSYEQYF. In nucleotides, the CDR3 is TGTGCCAGCAGTGAACGTAGTGGGCGCTCCTACGAGCAGTACTTC.

The chain uses TRBV30 and TRBJ1-6; D remains ambiguous. V lost 4 bases, J lost 6 bases, and 16 bases lay in between. Per germline, CDR1 GTSNPN and CDR2 SVGIG (reference sequence). CDR3 length equals 15 residues. The CDR3 coding sequence is TGTGCCTGGACCGTATGGGCAGGTGGTAATTCACCCCTCCACTTT. It specifies CAWTVWAGGNSPLHF.

The chain is built from TRBV5-6 and TRBJ2-7, with TRBD1 matching over 9 bases. Trimming cost V 0 bases and J 3 bases; bases outside gene matches: 4. CDR3 length equals 15 residues. Germline V lookup: CDR1 SGHDT, CDR2 YYEEEE. The CDR3 reads CASSLAGTGYYEQYF. DNA for the CDR3: TGTGCCAGCAGCTTGGCCGGGACAGGGTACTACGAGCAGTACTTC.

J is TRBJ2-7 and V is TRBV28; 10 bases are a match to TRBD1. The trim removed 3 bases at V and 5 bases at J, leaving 10 bases unmatched. The germline V gene encodes CDR1 MDHEN and CDR2 SYDVKM. CDR3 length equals 16 residues. This CDR3 reads CASSFRVGQGDNEQYF. The CDR3 nucleotides read TGTGCCAGCAGTTTTAGGGTTGGACAGGGGGATAACGAGCAGTACTTC.

The chain has TRBV11-2 and TRBJ1-6; a weak D match, TRBD1 (5 bases). Trimming removed 5 bases from V and 0 bases from J, with 11 bases in between. The CDR3 runs to 16 residues. Germline loops: CDR1 SGHAT, CDR2 FQNNGV. CDR3 region: CASSPGGASYNSPLHF. The CDR3 region has the DNA TGTGCCAGCAGCCCGGGGGGAGCCTCCTATAATTCACCCCTCCACTTT.

J is TRBJ2-7 and V is TRBV2; D possibly corresponds to TRBD2 (8 bases). The CDR3 extends over 14 amino acids. Germline V gene sequence: CDR1 SNHLY, CDR2 FYNNEI. V lost 7 bases and J 4 bases, leaving 17 bases between the germline ends. This chain's CDR3 is CASIDRAGGYEQYF. The CDR3 DNA is TGTGCCAGCATAGACAGGGCGGGGGGTTACGAGCAGTACTTC.

The DNA for the CDR3 is TGTGCCAGCAGTGTAAAGGGGGGGACTAGCTTAACCAATGAGCAGTTCTTC. This gives the protein CASSVKGGTSLTNEQFF. V is TRBV6-1 and J is TRBJ2-1; 9 positions match TRBD2. The germline CDR1 and CDR2 sequences are MNHNS and SASEGT. There are 17 residues in the CDR3. V was clipped by 4 bases and J by 6 bases; unmatched bases: 13.

This chain connects TRBV25-1 to TRBJ2-7; D is unclear. There are 17 residues in the CDR3. V was cut by 3 bases and J by 0 bases, with 18 bases left in between. From germline, CDR1 is MGHDK and CDR2 SYGVNS. Here the CDR3 reads CASSDRGVETSSYEQYF. The CDR3 nucleotides are TGTGCCAGCAGTGACCGAGGTGTCGAGACGAGCTCCTACGAGCAGTACTTC.

CDR3 sequence: CASSLAGGPNTGELFF. In DNA, the CDR3 is TGTGCCAGCAGCTTAGCGGGAGGGCCGAACACCGGGGAGCTGTTTTTT. This rearrangement joins TRBV7-6 to TRBJ2-2; 7 nucleotides agree with TRBD2. The CDR3 extends over 16 amino acids. CDR1 is SGHVS, CDR2 FNYEAQ, per germline. J gave up 0 bases and V 0 bases, and 1 base lay outside the gene matches.

This clone was seen once. The chain carries TRBV28 and TRBJ2-7; 9 nucleotides align to TRBD2. Germline CDR1 is MDHEN and CDR2 is SYDVKM. The CDR3 is made up of 11 amino acids. CDR3 sequence: CESSGAYEQYF. For the CDR3, the DNA is TGTGAGTCTAGCGGGGCCTACGAGCAGTACTTC.

The chain joins TRBV28 to TRBJ2-3, with a tentative D call TRBD2 (6 bases). Germline-derived CDR1 and CDR2 are MDHEN and SYDVKM. CDR3 size: 13 residues. V was shortened by 5 bases and J by 14 bases, with 20 bases between the two germline ends. The CDR3 loop is CASSGPGGKKMYF. CDR3 bases: TGTGCCAGCAGTGGCCCCGGCGGGAAAAAAATGTATTTT.

This clone was detected a few times. The rearrangement uses TRBV7-9 and TRBJ1-5; D perhaps matches TRBD1 (6 bases). Trimming left V 10 bases short and J 0 bases short, with 13 bases between. The CDR3 covers 14 residues. CDR1 and CDR2 from the germline V gene are SEHNR and FQNEAQ (reference sequence). CDR3 amino acids: CATPTGYSNQPQHF. CDR3 DNA sequence: TGTGCCACCCCAACAGGGTATAGCAATCAGCCCCAGCATTTT. The complete variable domain, with remaining parts taken from reference TRBV7-9 and TRBJ1-5, reads DTGVSQNPRHKITKRGQNVTFRCDPISEHNRLYWYRQTLGQGPEFLTYFQNEAQLEKSRLLSDRFSAERPKGSFSTLEIQRTEQGDSAMYLCATPTGYSNQPQHFGDGTRLSIL.

The V call is TRBV7-9, the J call TRBJ2-3; 9 bases fit TRBD2. Germline V lookup: CDR1 SEHNR, CDR2 FQNEAQ (reference sequence). The ends lost 5 bases at V and 6 bases at J; junction bases unmatched: 12. The CDR3 consists of 16 residues. DNA for the CDR3: TGTGCCAGCAGCCGGGGGACTAGCTCCATTCGGGATACGCAGTATTTT. It specifies CASSRGTSSIRDTQYF.

The gene calls are TRBV5-8 and TRBJ2-2; perhaps TRBD2 as D (6 bases). Trimming removed 5 bases at V and 6 bases at J, with 8 bases between. Per germline, CDR1 SGHTS and CDR2 YDEGEE. This CDR3 comprises 12 residues. The CDR3 loop is CASSWGAGELFF. The CDR3 coding sequence is TGTGCCAGCAGTTGGGGGGCCGGGGAGCTGTTTTTT. The full variable domain, in which reference TRBV5-8 and TRBJ2-2 provide the parts outside the CDR3, is EAGVTQSPTHLIKTRGQQATLRCSPISGHTSVYWYQQALGLGLQFLLWYDEGEERNRGNFPPRFSGRQFPNYSSELNVNALELEDSALYLCASSWGAGELFFGEGSRLTVL.

This chain uses TRBV28 with TRBJ2-5, with 7 bases fitting TRBD2. J lost 4 bases, V lost 2 bases, and 7 bases had no gene match. The CDR3 loop spans 15 amino acids. The germline V gene has CDR1 MDHEN and CDR2 SYDVKM. The CDR3 here is CASSLRAGWGETQYF. CDR3 nucleotides: TGTGCCAGCAGTTTACGAGCGGGATGGGGAGAGACCCAGTACTTC.

This clone was recorded only once. The chain has TRBV18 and TRBJ1-1, with 7 bases identical to TRBD1. The CDR3 covers 14 residues. J gave up 1 base and V 4 bases, and 3 bases lay outside the gene matches. The germline gives CDR1 KGHSH, CDR2 LQKENI. The CDR3 region is CASSRDRGNTEAFF. In DNA, the CDR3 is TGTGCCAGCTCACGGGACAGAGGGAACACTGAAGCTTTCTTT. Based on the CDR3 plus reference TRBV18 and TRBJ1-1, the full variable domain is NAGVMQNPRHLVRRRGQEARLRCSPMKGHSHVYWYRQLPEEGLKFMVYLQKENIIDESGMPKERFSAEFPKEGPSILRIQQVVRGDSAAYFCASSRDRGNTEAFFGQGTRLTVV.

The chain has TRBV28 and TRBJ2-2; 8 bases agree with TRBD2. From germline, CDR1 is MDHEN and CDR2 SYDVKM. V dropped 7 bases and J dropped 6; count of bases not matched to a gene: 7. There are 14 residues in the CDR3. The CDR3 nucleotides read TGTGCCAGCACCGGACTAGCTATTCCCGGGGAGCTGTTTTTT. This sequence encodes CASTGLAIPGELFF.